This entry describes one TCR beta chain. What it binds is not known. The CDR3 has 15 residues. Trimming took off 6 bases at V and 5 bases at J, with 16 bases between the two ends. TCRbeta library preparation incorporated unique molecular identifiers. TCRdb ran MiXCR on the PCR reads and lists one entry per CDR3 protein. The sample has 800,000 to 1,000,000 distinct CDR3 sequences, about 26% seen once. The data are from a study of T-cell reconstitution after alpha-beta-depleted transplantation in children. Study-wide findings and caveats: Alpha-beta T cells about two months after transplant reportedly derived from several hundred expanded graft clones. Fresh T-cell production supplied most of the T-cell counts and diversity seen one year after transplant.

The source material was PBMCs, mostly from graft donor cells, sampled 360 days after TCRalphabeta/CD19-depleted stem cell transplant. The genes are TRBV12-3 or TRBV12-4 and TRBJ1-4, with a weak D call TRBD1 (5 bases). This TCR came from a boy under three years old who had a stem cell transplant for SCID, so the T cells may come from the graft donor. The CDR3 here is CASSSLGRGNEKLFF. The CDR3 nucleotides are TGTGCCAGCAGCTCCCTGGGTCGGGGCAATGAAAAACTGTTTTTT.